This entry describes one T cell receptor (beta chain). This entry is derived from a study of blood T cell repertoires in COVID-19. Across the whole study: Sources were T cells, B-cell-depleted T cells, or PBMCs; the material itself was cDNA or gDNA.

This CDR3 spans 16 amino acids. Per germline, CDR1 LGHDT and CDR2 YNNKEL (reference sequence). V dropped 2 bases and J dropped 5; count of bases not matched to a gene: 7. TCRdb keeps only in-frame clones here, not all; method: immunoSEQ multiplex PCR. This table has approximately 270,000 clones, just over 85% appearing once. This clonotype originated in an older man with acute or convalescent COVID-19. V and J are TRBV3-1 (or the pseudogene TRBV3-2) and TRBJ2-5, with 11 bases lining up with TRBD1. Material: peripheral blood. The CDR3 here is CASSQPSGTGGETQYF. As DNA, the CDR3 is TGTGCCAGCAGCCAACCTTCCGGGACAGGGGGGGAGACCCAGTACTTC.